This T cell receptor (beta chain) comes out of a study of low-dose radiotherapy and immunotherapy resistance in tumors. Study information: The treatment that patients received was intravenous nivolumab 240 mg every two weeks plus ipilimumab 1 mg/kg every six weeks. Daily oral aspirin at 300 mg began on cycle 1 day 1 and lasted four cycles.

TRAV- and TRBV-specific primers primed first-strand cDNA, covering alpha and beta chains. TCRs underwent roughly 19 PCR cycles of amplification with a constant-region primer and V-primer adapter. Amplifying the isolated mRNA was done by in vitro transcription. From the reads, TCRdb called clonotypes with MiXCR, one entry per CDR3 protein. The sample lists about 89,000 distinct CDR3 sequences, just under 9.5% occurring once. The time point here: before trial treatment. Patients with advanced, tumor-infiltrating lymphocyte-negative solid tumors were eligible. This clonotype has at least ten counts. This TCR was sampled from a male donor with prostate cancer. The specimen comprised PBMCs, sampled before treatment.

The CDR3: CASSFRVSGPTDTQYF. The CDR3 bases are TGTGCCAGCAGCTTTCGGGTATCGGGCCCCACAGATACGCAGTATTTT. The chain joins TRBV7-2 to TRBJ2-3; D call uncertain. The V end was cut by 3 bases, the J end by 2 bases, with 15 bases between. The CDR3 is 16 residues long. CDR1 SGHTA and CDR2 FQGNSA come from the germline V gene. Looking up the rest from reference TRBV7-2 and TRBJ2-3 gives the full variable domain: GAGVSQSPSNKVTEKGKDVELRCDPISGHTALYWYRQSLGQGLEFLIYFQGNSAPDKSGLPSDRFSAERTGGSVSTLTIQRTQQEDSAVYLCASSFRVSGPTDTQYFGPGTRLTVL.